This TCR beta chain was sequenced in a study of T cells after yellow fever vaccination. Study-level information: Preparing low-cell-number fractions relied on SMART-Seq v4 Ultra Low Input. General study results and limits: Most primary-vaccination clones reappeared after the booster (less than 98% CD4, 85% to 90% CD8).

TCRdb fed the 5' RACE reads into MiXCR, producing one record per CDR3 protein. The table lists approximately 550,000 distinct CDR3 sequences, about 14% of them singletons. In the case of this clonotype: The antigen remains unidentified.

The V and J ends lost 0 bases and 1 base respectively, with 12 bases between them. This CDR3 contains 16 residues. Germline V gives CDR1 LGHNA, CDR2 YSLEER. This sample comprised PBMCs, obtained on the day of the yellow fever booster vaccination. The chain has TRBV4-3 and TRBJ1-1; weak D call: TRBD1 (5 bases). This sequence was found in a man under 40 who received the YFV17D yellow fever vaccine. The CDR3 loop reads CASSQDNWGRNTEAFF. CDR3 DNA: TGCGCCAGCAGCCAAGATAATTGGGGCAGGAACACTGAAGCTTTCTTT.